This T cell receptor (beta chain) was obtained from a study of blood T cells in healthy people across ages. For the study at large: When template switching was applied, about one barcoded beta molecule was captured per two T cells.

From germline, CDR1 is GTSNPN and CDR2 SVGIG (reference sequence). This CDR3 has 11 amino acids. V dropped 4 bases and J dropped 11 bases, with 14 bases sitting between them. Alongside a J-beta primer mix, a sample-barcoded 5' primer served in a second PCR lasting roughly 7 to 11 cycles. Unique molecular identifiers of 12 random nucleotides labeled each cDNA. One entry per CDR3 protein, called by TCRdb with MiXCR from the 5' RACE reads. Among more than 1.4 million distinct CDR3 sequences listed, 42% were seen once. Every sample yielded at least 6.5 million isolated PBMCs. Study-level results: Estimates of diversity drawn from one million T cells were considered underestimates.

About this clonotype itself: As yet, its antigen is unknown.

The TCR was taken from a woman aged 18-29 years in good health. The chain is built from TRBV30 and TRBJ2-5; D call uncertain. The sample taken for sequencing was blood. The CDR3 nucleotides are TGTGCCTGGAACGTTTTGACGAGGCAGTACTTC. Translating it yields CAWNVLTRQYF.